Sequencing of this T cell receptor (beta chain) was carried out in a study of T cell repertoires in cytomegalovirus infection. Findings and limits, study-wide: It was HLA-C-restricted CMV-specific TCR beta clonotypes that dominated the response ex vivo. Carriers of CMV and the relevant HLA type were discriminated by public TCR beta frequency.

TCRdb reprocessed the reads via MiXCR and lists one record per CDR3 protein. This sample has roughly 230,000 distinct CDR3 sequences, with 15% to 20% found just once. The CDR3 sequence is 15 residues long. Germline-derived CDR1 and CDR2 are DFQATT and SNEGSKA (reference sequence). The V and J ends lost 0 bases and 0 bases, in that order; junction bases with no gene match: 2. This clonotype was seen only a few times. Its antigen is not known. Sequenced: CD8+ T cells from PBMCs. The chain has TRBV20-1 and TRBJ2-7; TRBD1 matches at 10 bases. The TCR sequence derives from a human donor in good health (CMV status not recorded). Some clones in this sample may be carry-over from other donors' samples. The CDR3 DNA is TGCAGTGCTAGAGATAGGGACAGGGGCTCCTACGAGCAGTACTTC. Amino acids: CSARDRDRGSYEQYF.